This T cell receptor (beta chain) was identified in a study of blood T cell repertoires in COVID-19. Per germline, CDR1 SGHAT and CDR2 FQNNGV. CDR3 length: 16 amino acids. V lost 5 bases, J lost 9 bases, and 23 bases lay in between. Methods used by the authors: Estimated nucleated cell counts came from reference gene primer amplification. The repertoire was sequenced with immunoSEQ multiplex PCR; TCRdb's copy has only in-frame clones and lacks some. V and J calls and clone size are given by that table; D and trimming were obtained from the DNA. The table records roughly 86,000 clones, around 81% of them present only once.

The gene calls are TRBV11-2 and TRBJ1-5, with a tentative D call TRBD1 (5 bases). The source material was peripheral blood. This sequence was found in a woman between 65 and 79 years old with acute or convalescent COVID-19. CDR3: CASSRMGRGLAWPQHF. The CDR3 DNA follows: TGTGCCAGCAGCCGAATGGGAAGGGGTCTTGCCTGGCCCCAGCATTTT.